Each of the 3 T cell receptor beta chains below was sequenced from the same sample in a study of graft-versus-host responses after intestinal transplantation. Graft material was processed, releasing intraepithelial and lamina propria lymphocytes. TCRdb's table, derived via immunoSEQ multiplex PCR, lists solely in-frame clones and lacks some. In the table there are about 17,000 clones, 79% of which are singletons. The sequences come from ileum tissue, collected roughly 460 days after intestinal transplant. The receptors were sampled from a human patient who received an intestinal transplant, so some T cells may come from the graft donor.

This clone was detected a few times. The chain employs TRBV7-6 and TRBJ1-1; D is ambiguous. Looked up from germline, CDR1 is SGHVS and CDR2 is FNYEAQ. The CDR3 sequence is 14 residues long. Between the trimmed V and J ends, which lost 5 bases and 2 bases, there was a span of 12 bases. This chain's CDR3 is CASSPYTANTEAFF. In DNA form, the CDR3 reads TGTGCCAGCAGCCCATACACCGCTAACACTGAAGCTTTCTTT. Full variable domain (remainder filled in from reference TRBV7-6 and TRBJ1-1): GAGVSQSPRYKVTKRGQDVALRCDPISGHVSLYWYRQALGQGPEFLTYFNYEAQQDKSGLPNDRFSAERPEGSISTLTIQRTEQRDSAMYRCASSPYTANTEAFFGQGTRLTVV.

A single count supports this clone. The J gene is TRBJ1-1, the V gene TRBV4-1; a weak D match, TRBD1 (6 bases). The CDR3 has 15 amino acids. Between the trimmed V and J ends, which lost 0 bases and 4 bases, there was a span of 12 bases. Looked up from germline, CDR1 is MGHRA and CDR2 is YSYEKL. CDR3 amino acids: CASSQDSGRGTEAFF. Written as DNA, the CDR3 is TGCGCCAGCAGCCAAGATAGTGGCAGGGGCACTGAAGCTTTCTTT.

A word on this clone: One junction end does not reproduce the germline sequence, and a read error may be involved. The chain carries TRBV7-7 and TRBJ2-5; the match to TRBD1 covers 7 bases. The DNA end lines up better with TRBJ2-7; the J call may be wrong. Germline V gene sequence: CDR1 SSHAT, CDR2 FNYEAQ (reference sequence). The CDR3 covers 13 residues. The CDR3 coding sequence is TGTGCTAGCAGCCCCACAGGGGTGGGCGAGCAGTACTTC. Its protein product is CASSPTGVGEQYF.